What follows are 12 T cell receptor beta chains derived from one specimen sequenced in a study of T cell responses to AZD1222 COVID-19 vaccine. Profiling relied on immunoSEQ multiplex PCR, and the TCRdb table lists in-frame clones only, not all of them. The sample includes around 70,000 clones, roughly 87% of them seen just once. Material: peripheral blood, obtained 28 days after the second AZD1222 dose. Receptor source: an adult who received the AZD1222 COVID-19 vaccine.

V and J are TRBV7-9 and TRBJ1-2; TRBD1 aligns across 9 bases. CDR1 and CDR2 (germline): SEHNR, FQNEAQ (reference sequence). Unmatched junction bases numbered 5, after V lost 1 base and J lost 5 bases. The CDR3 consists of 15 residues. The CDR3 is CASSLVTGQGYGYTF. The DNA for the CDR3 is TGTGCCAGCAGCTTAGTCACGGGACAGGGTTATGGCTACACCTTC. The variable domain in full, with the rest retrieved from reference TRBV7-9 and TRBJ1-2, is DTGVSQNPRHKITKRGQNVTFRCDPISEHNRLYWYRQTLGQGPEFLTYFQNEAQLEKSRLLSDRFSAERPKGSFSTLEIQRTEQGDSAMYLCASSLVTGQGYGYTFGSGTRLTVV.

The gene calls are TRBV5-5 and TRBJ1-1; the D gene is possibly TRBD1 (6 bases). This CDR3 has 17 amino acids. Germline CDR1 and CDR2: SGHKS and YYEKEE (reference sequence). The V and J ends lost 4 bases and 0 bases respectively, with 19 bases between them. CDR3 loop: CASSPRSGGQMNTEAFF. Written as DNA, the CDR3 is TGTGCCAGCAGCCCACGCTCCGGGGGGCAAATGAACACTGAAGCTTTCTTT. Drawing the rest from reference TRBV5-5 and TRBJ1-1, the complete variable domain is DAGVTQSPTHLIKTRGQQVTLRCSPISGHKSVSWYQQVLGQGPQFIFQYYEKEERGRGNFPDRFSARQFPNYSSELNVNALLLGDSALYLCASSPRSGGQMNTEAFFGQGTRLTVV.

V is TRBV7-2 and J is TRBJ1-2; TRBD1 might be the D (5 bases). Germline-derived CDR1 and CDR2 are SGHTA and FQGNSA. V was shortened by 2 bases and J by 4 bases, with 8 bases between the two germline ends. The length of the CDR3 is 13 residues. DNA for the CDR3: TGTGCCAGCAGCTTACAGGGCCCCTATGGCTACACCTTC. This sequence encodes CASSLQGPYGYTF.

This clone has just one count. This sequence joins TRBV19 and TRBJ2-1, with D possibly matching TRBD2 (5 bases). The CDR3 sequence is 15 residues long. CDR1 LNHDA and CDR2 SQIVND come from the germline V gene (reference sequence). Trimming left V 6 bases short and J 3 bases short, with 15 bases between. As DNA, the CDR3 is TGTGCCAGTAGACGGGATCAGCGGAACTACAATGAGCAGTTCTTC. It is translated as CASRRDQRNYNEQFF.

The V and J genes are TRBV4-3 and TRBJ2-1; possibly TRBD1 or TRBD2 for D (7 bases each). V was clipped by 3 bases and J by 14 bases, with 32 bases between them. Germline V gives CDR1 LGHNA, CDR2 YSLEER. The CDR3 contains 18 residues. Written as DNA, the CDR3 is TGCGCCAGCAGCCAGGAACTCAGGGGGGAGGGCAGCTGGAGGGTAAAGTTCTTC. It codes for CASSQELRGEGSWRVKFF.

The J gene is TRBJ1-6, the V gene TRBV3-1 (or the pseudogene TRBV3-2); TRBD1 agrees at 8 bases. The trim removed 1 base at V and 10 bases at J, leaving 9 bases unmatched. This CDR3 region has 16 residues. Germline assignment: CDR1 LGHDT and CDR2 YNNKEL (reference sequence). The CDR3 bases are TGTGCCAGCAGCCAAGGGGCGACAGGGGTGGGGTCACCCCTCCACTTT. It codes for CASSQGATGVGSPLHF.

A single count supports this clone. The rearrangement joins TRBV11-2 to TRBJ1-4, with 7 bases identical to TRBD1. The ends lost 2 bases at V and 7 bases at J; junction bases unmatched: 10. Germline values: CDR1 SGHAT, CDR2 FQNNGV. CDR3 length: 16 residues. The CDR3 loop reads CASSLTDRHATEKLFF. For the CDR3, the DNA is TGTGCCAGCAGCTTAACGGACAGGCACGCGACTGAAAAACTGTTTTTT.

The rearrangement links TRBV10-3 to TRBJ1-1; D uncertain. Looked up from germline, CDR1 is ENHRY and CDR2 is SYGVKD. The CDR3 sequence is 17 residues long. Deletions cut 2 bases from V and 0 bases from J, with 16 bases between. The CDR3 region has the DNA TGTGCCATCAGTGAGCCAAGAATGGACCAGTTGAACACTGAAGCTTTCTTT. It is translated as CAISEPRMDQLNTEAFF.

The chain couples TRBV19 to TRBJ2-3, with 9 bases matching TRBD2. V shed 5 bases and J 6 bases; nucleotides not matched to a gene: 15. CDR1 is LNHDA and CDR2 is SQIVND in the germline V gene (reference sequence). This CDR3 is 17 amino acids long. The CDR3 region is CASSPGLAPRGWDTQYF. In DNA, the CDR3 is TGTGCCAGTAGTCCGGGACTAGCTCCTCGGGGGTGGGATACGCAGTATTTT.

The chain joins TRBV29-1 to TRBJ2-2; possible D gene TRBD2, 6 bases. The CDR3 is 14 amino acids. CDR1 is SQVTM and CDR2 is ANQGSEA in the germline V gene. Trimming pared 7 bases from V and 0 bases from J, leaving 12 bases between. As DNA, the CDR3 is TGCAGCGCGTCGGGACTTACGAACACCGGGGAGCTGTTTTTT. The encoded protein is CSASGLTNTGELFF.

V is TRBV10-3 and J is TRBJ1-2, with D unresolved. With 4 bases removed from V and 2 bases from J, the gap between germline ends came to 11 bases. CDR3 length: 14 amino acids. Germline assignment: CDR1 ENHRY and CDR2 SYGVKD. The CDR3 bases are TGTGCCATCAGTGTTGGACTGACGAACTATGGCTACACCTTC. This encodes CAISVGLTNYGYTF.

This rearrangement joins TRBV6-5 to TRBJ2-1, with unresolved D. In germline, CDR1 is MNHEY, CDR2 SVGAGI. The CDR3 is 15 residues long. The V gene lost 0 bases and the J gene lost 7 bases, with 13 bases spanning the gap. DNA for the CDR3: TGTGCCAGCAGTTACTCGACGGCGCGGCGGAATGAGCAGTTCTTC. Residues: CASSYSTARRNEQFF.